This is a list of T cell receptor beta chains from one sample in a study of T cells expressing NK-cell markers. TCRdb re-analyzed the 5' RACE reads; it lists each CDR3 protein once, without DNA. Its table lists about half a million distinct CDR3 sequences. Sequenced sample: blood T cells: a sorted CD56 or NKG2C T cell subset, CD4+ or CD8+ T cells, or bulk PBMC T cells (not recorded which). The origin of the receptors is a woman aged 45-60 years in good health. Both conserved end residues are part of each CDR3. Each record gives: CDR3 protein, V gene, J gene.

cdr3_aa: CASSPSGRAGHEQFF
v_call: TRBV6-5
j_call: TRBJ2-1

cdr3_aa: CSARDRETSGRRYTQYF
v_call: TRBV20-1
j_call: TRBJ2-3

cdr3_aa: CASSDYGRGDTQYF
v_call: TRBV9
j_call: TRBJ2-3

cdr3_aa: CASSSPPGQATGELFF
v_call: TRBV7-9
j_call: TRBJ2-2

cdr3_aa: CAGQSAGGPRETQYF
v_call: TRBV7-8
j_call: TRBJ2-5

cdr3_aa: CASSARTGGAPSPLHF
v_call: TRBV6-1
j_call: TRBJ1-6

cdr3_aa: CSASLSSIQYF
v_call: TRBV20-1
j_call: TRBJ2-4

cdr3_aa: CASSYGPINQPQHF
v_call: TRBV6-6
j_call: TRBJ1-5

cdr3_aa: CSAPPDRVYGYTF
v_call: TRBV20-1
j_call: TRBJ1-2

cdr3_aa: CASSLLAGGPGNEQFF
v_call: TRBV27
j_call: TRBJ2-1